Below, 6 T cell receptor beta chains from the same sample are listed, as sequenced in a study of blood T cell repertoires in COVID-19. Produced via immunoSEQ multiplex PCR; TCRdb's table is partial and in-frame only. The data show 130,000 to 150,000 clones, with 88% seen just once and over 1.5% held by the top ten. The source material was peripheral blood. The receptor set was obtained from a man in his sixties or seventies with acute or convalescent COVID-19.

This sequence joins TRBV10-3 and TRBJ2-1; 16 bases are shared with TRBD2. Germline V gives CDR1 ENHRY, CDR2 SYGVKD. The CDR3 is 17 amino acids. With V trimmed by 4 bases and J by 9 bases, 9 bases remained unmatched. CDR3 region: CAISVGTSGRARGEQFF. Here the CDR3 DNA reads TGTGCCATCAGTGTCGGGACTAGCGGGAGGGCCCGGGGTGAGCAGTTCTTC.

The genes are TRBV18 and TRBJ2-2; no firm D call. The V end was cut by 2 bases, the J end by 1 base, with 5 bases between. Looked up from germline, CDR1 is KGHSH and CDR2 is LQKENI. This CDR3 spans 14 amino acids. The CDR3 region is CASSPTQNTGELFF. The CDR3 DNA is TGTGCCAGCTCACCAACACAGAACACCGGGGAGCTGTTTTTT.

The chain is built from TRBV6-1 and TRBJ1-1; 8 bases align to TRBD1. This CDR3 comprises 16 residues. With 4 bases clipped from V and 5 bases from J, the junction kept 12 bases outside the gene matches. CDR1 MNHNS and CDR2 SASEGT come from the germline V gene. The CDR3 loop reads CASSGLHGRGRTEAFF. The DNA of the CDR3 is TGTGCCAGCAGTGGGCTTCATGGCAGGGGGCGTACTGAAGCTTTCTTT.

This chain connects TRBV11-3 to TRBJ2-1, with 7 bases fitting TRBD1. Germline V gene data show CDR1 as SGHNT and CDR2 as YENEEA. This CDR3 region has 15 residues. Unmatched junction bases numbered 3, after V lost 2 bases and J lost 2 bases. The CDR3: CASSLSQGAYNEQFF. CDR3 DNA: TGTGCCAGCAGCTTATCGCAGGGGGCCTACAATGAGCAGTTCTTC.

This clone has a handful of counts. The gene calls are TRBV28 and TRBJ1-4; 7 bases map to TRBD1. This CDR3 comprises 15 residues. V was clipped by 5 bases and J by 5 bases; unmatched bases: 8. Germline V lookup: CDR1 MDHEN, CDR2 SYDVKM. The DNA of the CDR3 is TGTGCCAGCAGTCCCGGGGACAGTGGGAATGAAAAACTGTTTTTT. Residues: CASSPGDSGNEKLFF.

V and J are TRBV6-1 and TRBJ2-7, with 9 bases identical to TRBD1. V was pared by 4 bases and J by 4 bases, with 14 bases of the junction left unmatched. The CDR3 is 17 amino acids. Germline loops: CDR1 MNHNS, CDR2 SASEGT. The CDR3 protein is CASSGPKRGTGLYEQYF. CDR3 nucleotides: TGTGCCAGCAGTGGCCCGAAACGAGGGACAGGGTTGTACGAGCAGTACTTC.